This T cell receptor (beta chain) is drawn from a study of blood T cell repertoires in COVID-19. Looking at the study overall: The United States, Italy and Spain provided the acute and convalescent COVID-19 samples. T cells, B-cell-depleted T cells, or PBMCs supplied cDNA or gDNA.

This clone occurred once. CDR3 length: 15 residues. Germline values: CDR1 MDHEN, CDR2 SYDVKM. V was clipped by 5 bases and J by 2 bases, with 16 bases between them. Sequenced by immunoSEQ multiplex PCR; TCRdb stores in-frame clones only, minus some. Found here are some 400,000 clones, 85% to 90% of them singletons; the top ten hold 0.95% to 1.3%. This TCR was recovered from a man aged 25-45 years who had recovered from COVID-19. The J gene is TRBJ2-7, the V gene TRBV28, with a weak D call TRBD1 (5 bases). What was sequenced was PBMCs or T cells enriched from blood (not recorded which). The CDR3 spells CASSPPSQGPYEQYF. The CDR3 DNA sequence: TGTGCCAGCAGTCCACCCTCCCAGGGTCCCTACGAGCAGTACTTC. The full variable domain, completed using reference TRBV28 and TRBJ2-7, is DVKVTQSSRYLVKRTGEKVFLECVQDMDHENMFWYRQDPGLGLRLIYFSYDVKMKEKGDIPEGYSVSREKKERFSLILESASTNQTSMYLCASSPPSQGPYEQYFGPGTRLTVT.